This T cell receptor (beta chain) was observed in a study of blood T cell repertoires in COVID-19. Study at large: Spain, Italy and the United States supplied samples that represented acute and convalescent COVID-19. Nucleic acid was either cDNA or gDNA, and it came from T cells, B-cell-depleted T cells, or PBMCs.

Original data processing: Estimates of nucleated cell counts were drawn from the amplification of reference gene primers. Sequencing was performed with immunoSEQ multiplex PCR; in TCRdb, only in-frame clones are kept and a portion is missing. The V and J calls and clone size were taken over from that table, and D and trimming were inferred from the DNA. Of around 300,000 clones in the sample, 85% were seen once. This clonotype was obtained from a human donor in a cohort sampled during active COVID-19. The material sequenced was peripheral blood.

CDR3 in amino acids: CASSSGGDSRQPQHF. In DNA form, the CDR3 reads TGTGCCAGTAGTAGCGGCGGGGATTCCCGCCAGCCCCAGCATTTT. The chain combines TRBV19 with TRBJ1-5, with no clear D. In germline, CDR1 is LNHDA, CDR2 SQIVND (reference sequence). The CDR3 is 15 residues long. Trimming took 4 bases from V and 7 from J, leaving 17 bases between them.